This entry describes one T cell receptor beta chain. This CDR3 region has 14 residues. CDR1 is SGHTA, CDR2 FQGNSA, per germline. J lost 5 bases, V lost 5 bases, and 4 bases had no gene match. This entry is derived from a study of T-cell memory formation after mild COVID-19. TCRdb passed the 5' RACE reads through MiXCR, listing each CDR3 protein once. Counted here are 210,000 or so distinct CDR3 sequences, around 30% occurring once; the ten biggest clones make up roughly an eighth. Source material: PBMCs or a T cell subset sorted from them (not recorded which). This chain links TRBV7-2 with TRBJ2-3; 10 nucleotides match TRBD2. The receptor was isolated from an adult woman who had mild COVID-19 (a few samples of this study predate the infection). Cell type and time point are not known. The CDR3 DNA is TGTGCCAGCAGCCCCAGACTAGCGGGAGATACGCAGTATTTT. This translates into CASSPRLAGDTQYF.